This TCR beta chain was sequenced in a study of OX40 agonist ivuxolimab in advanced cancers. Study in general: One hepatocellular carcinoma and a couple of cutaneous melanoma patients partially responded. Regarding the study as a whole: The authors did not determine the antigen specificity of the expanded peripheral T cells.

V dropped 1 base and J dropped 6 bases, with 5 bases sitting between them. Germline loops: CDR1 SGHTS, CDR2 YDEGEE. This CDR3 comprises 12 residues. This clone was counted a few times. Its antigen remains unknown. Sequencing was performed with immunoSEQ multiplex PCR; in TCRdb, only in-frame clones are kept and a portion is missing. The data hold more than 50,000 clones, with 70% to 80% observed a single time. V usage is TRBV5-8 and J usage is TRBJ1-5; D ambiguous. The TCR was taken from an adult with an advanced solid tumor such as melanoma, head and neck, liver or kidney cancer. The source was CD4+ or CD8+ T cells sorted from blood, collected in a trial of the OX40 agonist ivuxolimab. The CDR3 region has the DNA TGTGCCAGCAGCTTGTTGGGTCAGCCCCAGCATTTT. This codes for CASSLLGQPQHF.